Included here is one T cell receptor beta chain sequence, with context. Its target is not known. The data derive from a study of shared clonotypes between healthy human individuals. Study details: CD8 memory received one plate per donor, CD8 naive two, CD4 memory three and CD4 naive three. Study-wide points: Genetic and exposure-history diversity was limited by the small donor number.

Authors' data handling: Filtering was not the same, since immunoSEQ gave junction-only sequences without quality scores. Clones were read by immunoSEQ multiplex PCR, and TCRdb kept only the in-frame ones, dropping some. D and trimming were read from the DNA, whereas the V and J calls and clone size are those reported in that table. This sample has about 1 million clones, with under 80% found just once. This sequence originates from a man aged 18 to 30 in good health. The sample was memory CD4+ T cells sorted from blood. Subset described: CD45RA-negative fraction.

Here the CDR3 reads CASTLTGENTEAFF. CDR3 sequence (DNA): TGTGCCAGCACCCTTACAGGGGAGAACACTGAAGCTTTCTTT. This chain connects TRBV6-5 to TRBJ1-1; 7 bases fit TRBD1. Germline loops: CDR1 MNHEY, CDR2 SVGAGI. CDR3 length equals 14 residues. V shed 7 bases and J 1 base; nucleotides not matched to a gene: 6.